This T cell receptor (beta chain) originates from a study of Ad26.COV2.S vaccination and SARS-CoV-2 variants. Study as a whole: The donor participated in the COV1001 trial, in its Ad26.COV2.S arm.

CDR3 size: 14 residues. CDR1 is SGDLS and CDR2 is YYNGEE in the germline V gene. Trimming removed 4 bases at V and 4 bases at J, with 12 bases between. Documented treatment: some 20 received Ad26.COV2.S at low or high dose, single or two shots; 5 received placebo; per-sample allocation not given. Material that was analyzed had been drawn on day 63 after the first vaccine or placebo injection. Expression of Wuhan-strain SARS-CoV-2 spike came from the Ad26 vector that formed the vaccine. The assay was immunoSEQ multiplex PCR, and TCRdb's table has in-frame clones only and misses some. Found here are approximately 300,000 clones, roughly 84% of them singletons; the top ten hold 1.9%.

The sequenced sample was peripheral blood, obtained in a trial of Ad26.COV2.S vaccine versus placebo. The chain carries TRBV9 and TRBJ1-5; D is uncertain. The clonotype comes from a person between 18 and 59 years old who received the Ad26.COV2.S COVID-19 vaccine or a placebo. In DNA, the CDR3 is TGTGCCAGCAGCCGATCCCCATCAAATCAGCCCCAGCATTTT. It specifies CASSRSPSNQPQHF.